This T cell receptor beta chain was sequenced for a study of T cell repertoires in cytomegalovirus infection. For the study at large: TCR beta signatures that were public indicated CMV infection and matching HLA type.

The study's findings and limits: The study found HLA-C-restricted CMV-specific TCR beta clonotypes dominating the ex vivo response.

This clonotype was counted only a few times. Its antigen remains unidentified. Each CDR3 protein is one row after TCRdb ran MiXCR on the reads. The table includes just under 550,000 distinct CDR3 sequences, around 27% detected once. The TCR was taken from a human donor in good health (CMV status not recorded). Some clones in this sample may be carry-over from other donors' samples. Sequencing used PBMCs.

CDR3 sequence: CASSVALAGGPTGELFF. The DNA of the CDR3 is TGTGCCAGCAGCGTAGCTCTCGCGGGAGGTCCCACCGGGGAGCTGTTTTTT. This chain joins TRBV9 and TRBJ2-2; 8 bases are shared with TRBD2. The germline V gene has CDR1 SGDLS and CDR2 YYNGEE. The CDR3 runs to 17 residues. V lost 0 bases, J lost 4 bases, and 8 bases stayed unmatched.